The present TCR beta chain was sequenced within a study of blood T cell repertoires in COVID-19. The wider study: From the United States, Italy and Spain came samples of acute and convalescent COVID-19.

In the original processing: Researchers report that nucleated cell counts were estimated from reference gene primer amplification. TCRdb's copy holds only in-frame clones and misses some; the assay was immunoSEQ multiplex PCR. For V, J and clone size, that table is used; D and trimming come from the DNA. The sample contains 95,000 to 120,000 clones, about 90% of which appear only once. Germline loops: CDR1 MNHNY, CDR2 SVGAGI (reference sequence). The CDR3 runs 15 residues. The ends lost 5 bases at V and 4 bases at J; junction bases unmatched: 5. This receptor was obtained from a human donor in a cohort sampled during active COVID-19. V gene TRBV6-6 combines with J gene TRBJ2-2; 9 nucleotides align to TRBD2. The sample was peripheral blood. DNA of the CDR3: TGTGCCAGCAGTGTAGCGGGGGCGGGCACCGGGGAGCTGTTTTTT. Protein: CASSVAGAGTGELFF.